The next 32 T cell receptor beta chains were all read from a single sample in a study of T cells in localized non-small cell lung cancer. Sequencing used immunoSEQ multiplex PCR; TCRdb keeps in-frame clones, though not all of them. The repertoire holds about 48,000 clones, with approximately 75% as singletons. The specimen was peripheral blood, collected before any cancer treatment. These receptors came from a man between 40 and 70 years old with stage I squamous cell lung carcinoma.

The chain carries TRBV19 and TRBJ1-4; TRBD1 is a possible D gene (5 bases). Germline V gives CDR1 LNHDA, CDR2 SQIVND (reference sequence). V was cut by 3 bases and J by 0 bases, with 8 bases left in between. The CDR3 loop spans 15 amino acids. CDR3 in DNA: TGTGCCAGTAGTATTGTGACAGCAACTAATGAAAAACTGTTTTTT. It yields the protein CASSIVTATNEKLFF. The full variable domain, with the rest looked up from reference TRBV19 and TRBJ1-4, is DGGITQSPKYLFRKEGQNVTLSCEQNLNHDAMYWYRQDPGQGLRLIYYSQIVNDFQKGDIAEGYSVSREKKESFPLTVTSAQKNPTAFYLCASSIVTATNEKLFFGSGTQLSVL.

A few counts support this clone. CDR3 amino acids: CASSLNFGGYEQYF. Here the CDR3 DNA reads TGTGCCAGCAGCCTTAATTTCGGGGGCTACGAGCAGTACTTC. This rearrangement joins TRBV7-8 to TRBJ2-7; D perhaps matches TRBD2 (6 bases). The V and J ends lost 5 bases and 3 bases respectively, with 14 bases between them. The CDR3 has 14 amino acids. The germline gives CDR1 SGHVS, CDR2 FQNEAQ.

The rearrangement links TRBV15 to TRBJ2-7, with TRBD1 identical over 7 bases. The CDR3 spans 16 residues. Trimming cost V 0 bases and J 4 bases; bases outside gene matches: 9. Germline V CDR1 and CDR2: LNHNV, YYDKDF (reference sequence). CDR3 nucleotides: TGTGCCACCAGCAGAGATCCCTGGACAGGAGCTTACGAGCAGTACTTC. Translated, it gives CATSRDPWTGAYEQYF.

The CDR3 DNA follows: TGTGCCAGTAGCCGGGGACAGGGACACGAGCAGTACTTC. It translates to CASSRGQGHEQYF. The V call is TRBV19, the J call TRBJ2-7, with TRBD1 matching 9 bases. CDR3 size: 13 residues. The V gene's germline CDR1 is LNHDA and CDR2 SQIVND (reference sequence). J lost 5 bases, V lost 6 bases, and 5 bases had no gene match.

V gene TRBV2 combines with J gene TRBJ1-3; D remains unclear. CDR3 length equals 12 residues. V shed 6 bases and J shed 0 bases, with 3 bases lying between them. Germline V gene lookup returns CDR1 SNHLY and CDR2 FYNNEI. DNA of the CDR3: TGTGCCAGCAGAAGCTCTGGAAACACCATATATTTT. Translated, it gives CASRSSGNTIYF.

The CDR3 loop reads CASSPGYEQYF. The CDR3, as DNA: TGTGCCAGCAGTCCCGGATACGAGCAGTACTTC. This chain links TRBV28 with TRBJ2-7; D ambiguous. The CDR3 consists of 11 residues. Germline V lookup: CDR1 MDHEN, CDR2 SYDVKM. Trimming removed 5 bases at V and 4 bases at J, with 6 bases between.

The chain has TRBV5-1 and TRBJ1-6; D might be TRBD1 (6 bases). Trimming cost V 0 bases and J 8 bases, with 15 bases left between them. Germline CDR1 is SGHRS and CDR2 is YFSETQ. The length of the CDR3 is 16 residues. CDR3 sequence reads: CASSLVSGQPYSPLHF. CDR3 sequence (DNA): TGCGCCAGCAGCTTGGTAAGCGGACAGCCGTATTCACCCCTCCACTTT.

This chain connects TRBV4-1 to TRBJ2-1; the match to TRBD2 covers 9 bases. The CDR3 contains 16 residues. CDR1 and CDR2 (germline): MGHRA, YSYEKL. The junction had 4 bases not matched to a gene; V was cut back by 0 bases and J by 4 bases. In DNA, the CDR3 is TGCGCCAGCAGCCAAGATGACGCGGGGGGGTACAATGAGCAGTTCTTC. Its protein is CASSQDDAGGYNEQFF.

The chain is built from TRBV6-5 and TRBJ1-3; D not certain. The CDR3 covers 14 residues. V was shortened by 0 bases and J by 6 bases, with 9 bases between the two germline ends. The V gene's germline CDR1 is MNHEY and CDR2 SVGAGI. The CDR3 bases are TGTGCCAGCAGTTACTCACTGGGTTTAAACACCATATATTTT. Its protein is CASSYSLGLNTIYF.

V is TRBV5-1 and J is TRBJ2-1; D might be TRBD1 (5 bases). Trimming left V 4 bases short and J 7 bases short, with 6 bases between. There are 11 residues in the CDR3. The germline CDR1 and CDR2 sequences are SGHRS and YFSETQ. CDR3 in DNA: TGCGCCAGCAGCCCAGGGAATGAGCAGTTCTTC. Protein product: CASSPGNEQFF.

The CDR3: CASSLGGGIGNTIYF. Here the CDR3 DNA reads TGTGCCAGCAGCCTCGGGGGTGGAATAGGAAACACCATATATTTT. The chain is built from TRBV7-3 and TRBJ1-3; possibly TRBD1 for D (5 bases). Germline V gene sequence: CDR1 SGHTA, CDR2 FQGTGA. V was pared by 5 bases and J by 4 bases, with 15 bases between. CDR3 length equals 15 residues.

There are a few counts of this clone. The V call is TRBV6-4, the J call TRBJ1-1; 8 bases fit TRBD1. The CDR3 consists of 14 residues. Looked up from germline, CDR1 is MRHNA and CDR2 is SNTAGT. Trimming took 6 bases from V and 10 from J; bases not matched to a gene: 13. The CDR3 is CASRADRESTRAFF. The CDR3, as DNA: TGTGCCAGCAGAGCGGACAGGGAGTCGACTAGAGCTTTCTTT.

The genes are TRBV5-6 and TRBJ2-2, with 7 bases lining up with TRBD2. Unmatched junction bases numbered 1, after V lost 4 bases and J lost 4 bases. CDR3 length: 13 residues. CDR1 is SGHDT, CDR2 YYEEEE, per germline. The chain's CDR3 is CASSGGSTGELFF. The CDR3 nucleotides are TGTGCCAGCAGCGGCGGGAGCACCGGGGAGCTGTTTTTT.

The rearrangement joins TRBV6-5 to TRBJ2-3, with D perhaps TRBD2 (6 bases). V lost 0 bases to trimming and J lost 0 bases, with 7 bases between them. The CDR3 length is 15 residues. The V gene's germline CDR1 is MNHEY and CDR2 SVGAGI. The CDR3 sequence: CASSYSGLSTDTQYF. The CDR3 DNA reads as TGTGCCAGCAGTTACTCGGGACTTAGCACAGATACGCAGTATTTT.

The chain employs TRBV4-1 and TRBJ1-2; TRBD1 might be the D (6 bases). Germline CDR1 and CDR2: MGHRA and YSYEKL. The CDR3 spans 14 residues. V was cut by 4 bases and J by 2 bases, with 11 bases left in between. CDR3 protein: CASSPWDKNYGYTF. CDR3 DNA: TGCGCCAGCAGCCCTTGGGACAAGAACTATGGCTACACCTTC.

The genes are TRBV5-1 and TRBJ2-2; TRBD1 aligns across 7 bases. V shed 3 bases, J shed 4 bases, and the junction held 3 bases outside the gene matches. CDR1 and CDR2 (germline): SGHRS, YFSETQ. The CDR3 has 14 amino acids. The CDR3 here is CASSSTGLTGELFF. As DNA, the CDR3 is TGCGCCAGCAGCTCGACAGGGCTCACCGGGGAGCTGTTTTTT.

This clone has a handful of counts. Additional DNA sequences in this sample encode the identical CDR3. The rearrangement uses TRBV6-5 and TRBJ1-3; D is perhaps TRBD1 (5 bases). CDR3 length: 13 amino acids. CDR1 MNHEY and CDR2 SVGAGI come from the germline V gene. Trimming removed 7 bases at V and 2 bases at J, with 9 bases between. DNA for the CDR3: TGTGCCAGCACACCAGGGCCTGGAAACACCATATATTTT. Translating it yields CASTPGPGNTIYF.

The rearrangement links TRBV4-2 to TRBJ2-7; 15 nucleotides line up with TRBD2. Unmatched junction bases numbered 5, after V lost 1 base and J lost 7 bases. Germline CDR1 and CDR2: LGHNA and YNFKEQ. The CDR3 consists of 16 residues. This chain's CDR3 is CASSQAGTSGGWEQYF. CDR3 DNA sequence: TGTGCCAGCAGCCAAGCGGGGACTAGCGGGGGGTGGGAGCAGTACTTC.

V and J are TRBV9 and TRBJ1-6; perhaps TRBD1 as D (5 bases). Looked up from germline, CDR1 is SGDLS and CDR2 is YYNGEE. The CDR3 is 15 residues long. The V and J ends lost 0 bases and 6 bases respectively, with 10 bases between them. CDR3 loop: CASSVEGSGNSPLHF. The CDR3, as DNA: TGTGCCAGCAGCGTAGAGGGGTCCGGTAATTCACCCCTCCACTTT.

The rearrangement joins TRBV7-9 to TRBJ1-5; D is undetermined. Germline loops: CDR1 SEHNR, CDR2 FQNEAQ (reference sequence). The CDR3 covers 13 residues. Trimming pared 7 bases from V and 1 base from J, leaving 8 bases between. The CDR3 sequence is CASTGGSNQPQHF. The CDR3 coding sequence is TGTGCCAGCACAGGTGGAAGCAATCAGCCCCAGCATTTT.

This clone has ten or more counts. The rearrangement uses TRBV5-4 and TRBJ2-7; D remains ambiguous. With 0 bases removed from V and 5 bases from J, the gap between germline ends came to 9 bases. The CDR3 contains 13 residues. Germline values: CDR1 SGHNT, CDR2 YYREEE (reference sequence). CDR3 bases: TGTGCCAGCAGCTTGGGAAAACCGAACGAGCAGTACTTC. As protein: CASSLGKPNEQYF.

V is TRBV28 and J is TRBJ2-5, with 7 bases matching TRBD2. The CDR3 has 13 amino acids. CDR1 is MDHEN, CDR2 SYDVKM, per germline. V lost 5 bases and J lost 3; bases outside the gene matches: 3. The CDR3 here is CASSPAGKETQYF. CDR3 nucleotide sequence: TGTGCCAGCAGTCCAGCGGGGAAAGAGACCCAGTACTTC.

The chain joins TRBV5-1 to TRBJ2-7; 11 bases are shared with TRBD2. Trimming removed 2 bases from V and 2 bases from J; junction bases left unmatched: 6. Per the germline V gene, CDR1 is SGHRS and CDR2 is YFSETQ. The CDR3 is 16 residues long. The DNA of the CDR3 is TGCGCCAGCAGCTTCCAACCGACTAGCGGGGCCTACGAGCAGTACTTC. Translating it yields CASSFQPTSGAYEQYF.

V gene TRBV18 combines with J gene TRBJ2-5; TRBD1 agrees at 9 bases. CDR3 length: 15 residues. Trimming cost V 3 bases and J 4 bases; bases outside gene matches: 6. The germline gives CDR1 KGHSH, CDR2 LQKENI. This chain's CDR3 is CASSPRQGVGETQYF. The CDR3 region has the DNA TGTGCCAGCTCACCCCGACAGGGGGTAGGAGAGACCCAGTACTTC.

The chain is built from TRBV2 and TRBJ2-1, with TRBD2 matching over 7 bases. This CDR3 is built from 15 residues. From germline, CDR1 is SNHLY and CDR2 FYNNEI. Losses at the gene ends were 1 base for V and 3 bases for J; bases not matched to a gene: 3. The CDR3 coding sequence is TGTGCCAGCAGTGAAGTGGGGGGGTTCTACAATGAGCAGTTCTTC. Its translation: CASSEVGGFYNEQFF.

The genes are TRBV30 and TRBJ1-4; no reliable D call. V lost 0 bases and J 5 bases, leaving 16 bases between the germline ends. This CDR3 has 16 residues. Germline V gives CDR1 GTSNPN, CDR2 SVGIG (reference sequence). In DNA, the CDR3 is TGTGCCTGGAGTGTACGAAGGCTTTTGAGAAATGAAAAACTGTTTTTT. Translated, it gives CAWSVRRLLRNEKLFF. Supplemented by reference TRBV30 and TRBJ1-4, the full variable domain reads SQTIHQWPATLVQPVGSPLSLECTVEGTSNPNLYWYRQAAGRGLQLLFYSVGIGQISSEVPQNLSASRPQDRQFILSSKKLLLSDSGFYLCAWSVRRLLRNEKLFFGSGTQLSVL.

V and J are TRBV28 and TRBJ1-6; D not resolved. Between the trimmed V and J ends, which lost 6 bases and 11 bases, there was a span of 11 bases. The CDR3 is 12 amino acids. Germline-derived CDR1 and CDR2 are MDHEN and SYDVKM. The CDR3 DNA reads as TGTGCCAGCAGCCTGGCCGACCCACCCCTCCACTTT. Translation: CASSLADPPLHF.

This chain joins TRBV6-5 and TRBJ1-6, with D hard to call. Germline V gives CDR1 MNHEY, CDR2 SVGAGI. V dropped 6 bases and J dropped 0 bases, with 9 bases sitting between them. There are 15 residues in the CDR3. The CDR3 nucleotides are TGTGCCAGCAGAATGGGGAGCTCCTATAATTCACCCCTCCACTTT. It codes for CASRMGSSYNSPLHF.

The rearrangement links TRBV2 to TRBJ2-1; D possibly corresponds to TRBD2 (6 bases). The CDR3 consists of 15 residues. The germline V and J ends were trimmed by 7 bases and 0 bases, with 13 bases remaining between them. Germline values: CDR1 SNHLY, CDR2 FYNNEI. In DNA form, the CDR3 reads TGTGCCAGCACGGGGGACGGCCTCTCCTACAATGAGCAGTTCTTC. Translation: CASTGDGLSYNEQFF.

This chain uses TRBV2 with TRBJ1-3; maybe TRBD1 (6 bases). CDR3 length: 14 amino acids. Germline assignment: CDR1 SNHLY and CDR2 FYNNEI. Deletions cut 6 bases from V and 0 bases from J, with 9 bases between. The CDR3 nucleotides read TGTGCCAGCAGCGGACAGCTCTCTGGAAACACCATATATTTT. Translating it yields CASSGQLSGNTIYF.

This chain uses TRBV7-7 with TRBJ2-5; D is undetermined. The CDR3 spans 13 residues. Germline V gene sequence: CDR1 SSHAT, CDR2 FNYEAQ (reference sequence). With 8 bases removed from V and 3 bases from J, the gap between germline ends came to 13 bases. CDR3 coding DNA: TGTGCCAGCGCCCGTCGGTTGGAAGAGACCCAGTACTTC. It encodes CASARRLEETQYF.

This clone appeared a few times. The V gene is TRBV7-2, the J gene TRBJ1-3; no definite D call. This CDR3 is built from 15 residues. Germline CDR1 is SGHTA and CDR2 is FQGNSA. V was shortened by 1 base and J by 2 bases, with 9 bases between the two germline ends. This chain's CDR3 is CASSLENSPGNTIYF. The CDR3 region has the DNA TGTGCCAGCAGCTTAGAAAACAGCCCTGGAAACACCATATATTTT.